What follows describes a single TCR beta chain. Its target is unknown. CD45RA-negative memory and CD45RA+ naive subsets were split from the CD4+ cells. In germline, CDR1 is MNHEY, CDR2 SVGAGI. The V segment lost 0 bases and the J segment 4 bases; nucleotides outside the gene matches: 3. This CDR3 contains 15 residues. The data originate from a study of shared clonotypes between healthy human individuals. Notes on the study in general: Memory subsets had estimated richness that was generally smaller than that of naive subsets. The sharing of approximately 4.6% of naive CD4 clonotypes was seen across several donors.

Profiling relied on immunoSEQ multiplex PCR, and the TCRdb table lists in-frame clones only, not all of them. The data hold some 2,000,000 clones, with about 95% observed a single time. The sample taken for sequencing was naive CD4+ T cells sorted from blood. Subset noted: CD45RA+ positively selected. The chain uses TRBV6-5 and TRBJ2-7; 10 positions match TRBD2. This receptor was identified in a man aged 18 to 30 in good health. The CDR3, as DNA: TGTGCCAGCAGTTACTCGATAGCGGGAGGTTACGAGCAGTACTTC. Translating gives CASSYSIAGGYEQYF.